Listed here are 18 T cell receptor beta chains from one sample, sequenced in a study of CD8 T cells in Susac syndrome. RNA was extracted with the RNeasy kit, and a quantity of roughly 0.45 to 1 ug was reverse transcribed using random hexamers. TCRdb reprocessed the immunoSEQ multiplex PCR reads with MiXCR, giving one entry per CDR3 protein. The profile covers a few hundred thousand distinct CDR3 sequences, with approximately 91% appearing a single time and approximately 0.18% taken by the ten largest. The specimen was CD8+ T cells from PBMCs. The receptors were sampled from a human donor with multiple sclerosis.

This clonotype appeared once. This chain links TRBV29-1 with TRBJ2-7, with D unresolved. The CDR3 extends over 11 amino acids. Trimming pared 6 bases from V and 0 bases from J, leaving 6 bases between. Germline CDR1 is SQVTM and CDR2 is ANQGSEA. The CDR3 nucleotides are TGCAGCGTAACGTTCTCCTACGAGCAGTACTTC. Protein product: CSVTFSYEQYF.

This clonotype was observed a single time. In DNA form, the CDR3 reads TGTGCCAGCAGCTCCAAAATTAAGGTAACGGGAAATGAGCAGTTCTTC. Residues: CASSSKIKVTGNEQFF. The chain links TRBV7-8 to TRBJ2-1; possible D gene TRBD2, 5 bases. Trimming removed 4 bases from V and 7 bases from J, with 20 bases in between. CDR1 SGHVS and CDR2 FQNEAQ come from the germline V gene. The CDR3 consists of 16 residues.

The chain couples TRBV27 to TRBJ2-3; D might be TRBD1 (6 bases). Trimming cost V 5 bases and J 3 bases, with 15 bases left between them. CDR1 MNHEY and CDR2 SMNVEV come from the germline V gene (reference sequence). This CDR3 contains 15 residues. CDR3 region: CASSTGTVPTDTQYF. The CDR3 region has the DNA TGTGCCAGCAGTACAGGGACGGTCCCAACAGATACGCAGTATTTT.

The chain has TRBV4-1 and TRBJ1-6; D uncertain. Deletions cut 1 base from V and 8 bases from J, with 12 bases between. The CDR3 loop spans 15 amino acids. CDR1 and CDR2 (germline): MGHRA, YSYEKL. The CDR3 DNA follows: TGCGCCAGCAGCCAAGTCCCAGCCTCGGATTCACCCCTCCACTTT. This sequence encodes CASSQVPASDSPLHF.

This clonotype was observed once. The chain couples TRBV5-1 to TRBJ2-7; tentatively, D is TRBD1 or TRBD2 (5 bases each). Deletions cut 2 bases from V and 3 bases from J, with 12 bases between. CDR3 length: 14 amino acids. Germline V gene sequence: CDR1 SGHRS, CDR2 YFSETQ. The CDR3 sequence is CASSFRDPFYEQYF. The CDR3 nucleotides read TGCGCCAGCAGCTTCCGGGACCCCTTCTACGAGCAGTACTTC.

The J gene is TRBJ1-5, the V gene TRBV20-1, with TRBD1 identical over 7 bases. J lost 0 bases, V lost 0 bases, and 17 bases had no gene match. The V gene's germline CDR1 is DFQATT and CDR2 SNEGSKA (reference sequence). The CDR3 spans 20 residues. The CDR3 DNA is TGCAGTGCTAGAGAGAGACGTCCACAGGGGTTGAGGAATAGCAATCAGCCCCAGCATTTT. Translated, it gives CSARERRPQGLRNSNQPQHF.

V usage is TRBV27 and J usage is TRBJ2-1; TRBD2 is a possible D gene (6 bases). Germline V lookup: CDR1 MNHEY, CDR2 SMNVEV (reference sequence). V lost 8 bases and J lost 4, with 21 bases in between. The CDR3 has 16 amino acids. In DNA form, the CDR3 reads TGTGCCAGCGCCCTGGGGGGATTTGGTGGTTACAATGAGCAGTTCTTC. Protein sequence: CASALGGFGGYNEQFF.

The V call is TRBV7-9, the J call TRBJ2-7, with D perhaps TRBD1 (7 bases). Trimming cost V 5 bases and J 5 bases, with 19 bases left between them. Germline lookup yields CDR1 SEHNR and CDR2 FQNEAQ (reference sequence). CDR3 length: 15 residues. CDR3 DNA: TGTGCCAGCAGCGATGGGACAGAGGACTATCACGAGCAGTACTTC. As protein: CASSDGTEDYHEQYF. The variable domain in full, with the rest retrieved from reference TRBV7-9 and TRBJ2-7, is DTGVSQNPRHKITKRGQNVTFRCDPISEHNRLYWYRQTLGQGPEFLTYFQNEAQLEKSRLLSDRFSAERPKGSFSTLEIQRTEQGDSAMYLCASSDGTEDYHEQYFGPGTRLTVT.

The rearrangement joins TRBV28 to TRBJ1-2; TRBD1 agrees at 9 bases. The CDR3 totals 16 residues. Losses at the gene ends were 3 bases for V and 4 bases for J; bases not matched to a gene: 9. The germline V gene has CDR1 MDHEN and CDR2 SYDVKM. In nucleotides, the CDR3 is TGTGCCAGCAGTTTTACACACAGGGGGCGCGGCTATGGCTACACCTTC. Translated, it gives CASSFTHRGRGYGYTF.

The chain employs TRBV6-4 and TRBJ2-3; TRBD2 aligns across 12 bases. There are 14 residues in the CDR3. V lost 4 bases to trimming and J lost 5 bases; unmatched junction nucleotides: 1. Per germline, CDR1 MRHNA and CDR2 SNTAGT. CDR3 coding DNA: TGTGCCAGCAGTGGGGGACTAGCGGGAGATACGCAGTATTTT. This codes for CASSGGLAGDTQYF.

This CDR3 reads CASSSEEVPIPIYGYTF. The CDR3 nucleotides are TGTGCCAGCAGCTCCGAGGAAGTCCCGATACCGATCTATGGCTACACCTTC. The genes are TRBV7-9 and TRBJ1-2; no clear D gene. The length of the CDR3 is 17 residues. Deletions cut 4 bases from V and 4 bases from J, with 22 bases between. Germline assignment: CDR1 SEHNR and CDR2 FQNEAQ (reference sequence).

J is TRBJ2-2 and V is TRBV2; 9 nucleotides line up with TRBD1. V gave up 5 bases and J gave up 6 bases; unmatched junction bases: 4. This CDR3 has 14 residues. In germline, CDR1 is SNHLY, CDR2 FYNNEI. The CDR3 sequence is CASSTTGGSGELFF. The CDR3 region has the DNA TGTGCCAGCAGTACGACAGGGGGATCCGGGGAGCTGTTTTTT.

This chain connects TRBV19 to TRBJ2-1; TRBD1 might be the D (5 bases). This CDR3 has 15 amino acids. Germline V gene data show CDR1 as LNHDA and CDR2 as SQIVND (reference sequence). Trimming shortened V by 3 bases and J by 9 bases, and 18 bases separated the two germline ends. This CDR3 is CASSMGGGPRGEQFF. CDR3 DNA: TGTGCCAGTAGTATGGGTGGCGGACCAAGGGGTGAGCAGTTCTTC.

This sequence joins TRBV20-1 and TRBJ2-1, with D perhaps matching TRBD1 (5 bases). The CDR3 runs 15 residues. Germline assignment: CDR1 DFQATT and CDR2 SNEGSKA (reference sequence). Trimming removed 0 bases from V and 3 bases from J, with 12 bases in between. The CDR3: CSARDPETDYNEQFF. As DNA, the CDR3 is TGCAGTGCTAGAGATCCGGAGACAGACTACAATGAGCAGTTCTTC.

The chain employs TRBV5-1 and TRBJ1-5; D call uncertain. CDR3 length equals 14 residues. CDR1 and CDR2 (germline): SGHRS, YFSETQ. Trimming left V 0 bases short and J 4 bases short, with 8 bases between. CDR3 sequence reads: CASSLDLFNQPQHF. DNA of the CDR3: TGCGCCAGCAGCTTGGATTTGTTTAATCAGCCCCAGCATTTT.

The chain links TRBV20-1 to TRBJ1-2, with 7 positions matching TRBD1. Trimming removed 5 bases from V and 4 bases from J; junction bases left unmatched: 10. The CDR3 length is 14 residues. Germline CDR1 reads DFQATT; CDR2 reads SNEGSKA (reference sequence). The CDR3: CSAGPTGTVYGYTF. DNA for the CDR3: TGCAGTGCTGGACCGACAGGGACGGTCTATGGCTACACCTTC.

This rearrangement joins TRBV4-1 to TRBJ2-7; D is ambiguous. The CDR3 contains 14 residues. V lost 0 bases to trimming and J lost 9 bases, with 15 bases between them. CDR1 and CDR2 from the germline V gene are MGHRA and YSYEKL. The CDR3 region has the DNA TGCGCCAGCAGCCAAGACCCGGCGGCGGACGGGCAGTACTTC. Its translation: CASSQDPAADGQYF.

The chain carries TRBV7-2 and TRBJ2-5, with D uncertain. Trimming removed 0 bases from V and 2 bases from J, with 7 bases in between. Germline assignment: CDR1 SGHTA and CDR2 FQGNSA. The CDR3 length is 14 residues. CDR3 protein: CASSLAGSQETQYF. The CDR3 region has the DNA TGTGCCAGCAGCTTAGCTGGGTCTCAAGAGACCCAGTACTTC.